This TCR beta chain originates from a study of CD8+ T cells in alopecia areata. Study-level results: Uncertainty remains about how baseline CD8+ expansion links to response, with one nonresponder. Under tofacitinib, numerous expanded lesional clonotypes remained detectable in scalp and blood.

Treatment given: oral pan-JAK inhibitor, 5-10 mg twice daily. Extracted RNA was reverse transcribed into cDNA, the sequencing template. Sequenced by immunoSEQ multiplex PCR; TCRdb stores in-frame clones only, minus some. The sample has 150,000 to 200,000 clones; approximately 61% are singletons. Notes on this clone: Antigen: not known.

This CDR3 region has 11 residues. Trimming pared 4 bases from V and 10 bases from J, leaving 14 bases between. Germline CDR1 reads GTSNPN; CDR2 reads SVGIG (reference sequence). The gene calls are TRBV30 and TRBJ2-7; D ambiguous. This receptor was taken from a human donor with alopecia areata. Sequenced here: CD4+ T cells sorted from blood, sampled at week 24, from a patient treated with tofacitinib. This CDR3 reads CAWKGDGVQYF. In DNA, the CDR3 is TGTGCCTGGAAGGGTGATGGTGTTCAGTACTTC.